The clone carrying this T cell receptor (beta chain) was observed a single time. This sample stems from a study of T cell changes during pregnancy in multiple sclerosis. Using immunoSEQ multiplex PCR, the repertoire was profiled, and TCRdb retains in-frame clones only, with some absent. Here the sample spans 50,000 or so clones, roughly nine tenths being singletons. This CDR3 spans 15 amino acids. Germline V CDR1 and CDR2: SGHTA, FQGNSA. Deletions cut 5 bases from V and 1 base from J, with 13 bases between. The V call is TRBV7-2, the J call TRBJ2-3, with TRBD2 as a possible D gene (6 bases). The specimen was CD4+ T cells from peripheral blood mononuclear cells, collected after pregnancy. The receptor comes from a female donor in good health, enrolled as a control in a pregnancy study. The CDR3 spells CASSVTGTRTDTQYF. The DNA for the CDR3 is TGTGCCAGCAGCGTTACCGGGACTCGCACAGATACGCAGTATTTT.